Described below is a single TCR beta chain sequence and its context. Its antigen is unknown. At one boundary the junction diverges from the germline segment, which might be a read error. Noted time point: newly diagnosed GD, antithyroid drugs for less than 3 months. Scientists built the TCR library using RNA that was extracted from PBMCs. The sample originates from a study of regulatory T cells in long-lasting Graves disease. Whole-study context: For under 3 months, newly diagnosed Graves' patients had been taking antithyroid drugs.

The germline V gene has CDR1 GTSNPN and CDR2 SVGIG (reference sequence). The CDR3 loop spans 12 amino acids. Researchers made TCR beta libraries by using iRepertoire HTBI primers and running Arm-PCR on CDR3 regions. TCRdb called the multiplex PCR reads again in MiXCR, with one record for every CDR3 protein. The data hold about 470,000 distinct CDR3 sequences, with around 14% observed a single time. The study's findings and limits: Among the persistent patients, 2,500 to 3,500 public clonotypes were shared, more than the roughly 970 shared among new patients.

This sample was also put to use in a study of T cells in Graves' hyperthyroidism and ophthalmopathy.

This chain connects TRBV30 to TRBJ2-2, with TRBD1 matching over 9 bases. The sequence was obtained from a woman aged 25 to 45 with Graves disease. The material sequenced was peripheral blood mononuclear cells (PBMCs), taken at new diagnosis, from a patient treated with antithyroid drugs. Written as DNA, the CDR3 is TGTGCCTCCGGACAGGGGACCGGGGAGCTGTCTTTT. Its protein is CASGQGTGELSF.